A selection of T cell receptor beta chains follows, all from one sample in a study of blood T cells in healthy people across ages. MiXCR, applied by TCRdb to the 5' RACE reads, yields one record per CDR3 protein. The table has hundreds of thousands of distinct CDR3 sequences, about 42% seen once. The sequenced material came from blood. The receptors stem from a man between 60 and 70 years old in good health. Each CDR3 is given with its conserved first and last residue. The D gene is left open where the match is weak. Clone size is not always given. Where it is, it says once, few, many or a class for expanded clones.

V: TRBV16; D: -; size: -; J: TRBJ1-2; CDR3: CASRPEANRYYGYTF; DNA: TGTGCCAGCAGGCCAGAGGCTAACAGATACTATGGCTACACCTTC
V: TRBV7-9; D: -; size: -; J: TRBJ2-1; CDR3: CASSLARTINEQFF; DNA: TGTGCCAGCAGCTTAGCCCGGACAATCAATGAGCAGTTCTTC
V: TRBV28; D: -; size: -; J: TRBJ2-3; CDR3: CASSDGMADTQYF; DNA: TGTGCCAGCAGTGACGGGATGGCAGATACGCAGTATTTT
V: TRBV7-2; D: -; size: few; J: TRBJ1-2; CDR3: CASSRSKNYGYTF; DNA: TGTGCCAGCAGCAGGTCCAAGAACTATGGCTACACCTTC
V: TRBV7-9; D: TRBD1; size: -; J: TRBJ2-7; CDR3: CASSTIRQGKTYEQYF; DNA: TGTGCCAGCAGTACAATCCGACAGGGGAAGACCTACGAGCAGTACTTC
V: TRBV20-1; D: -; size: -; J: TRBJ2-1; CDR3: CSAGASRDNEQFF; DNA: TGCAGTGCCGGGGCTAGCAGGGACAATGAGCAGTTCTTC
V: TRBV12-3/TRBV12-4; D: -; size: few; J: TRBJ2-5; CDR3: CASSSDLNEQYF; DNA: TGTGCCAGCAGTTCCGATCTCAATGAGCAGTACTTC
V: TRBV7-3; D: -; size: many; J: TRBJ2-5; CDR3: CASSRDYQETQYF; DNA: TGTGCCAGCAGCCGGGACTACCAAGAGACCCAGTACTTC
V: TRBV6-2/TRBV6-3; D: -; size: -; J: TRBJ2-1; CDR3: CASSYWGASYNEQFF; DNA: TGTGCCAGCAGTTACTGGGGGGCCTCCTACAATGAGCAGTTCTTC
V: TRBV10-2; D: -; size: -; J: TRBJ2-1; CDR3: CASSQLVFEQFF; DNA: TGCGCCAGCAGCCAACTAGTTTTTGAGCAGTTCTTC
V: TRBV2; D: TRBD1; size: -; J: TRBJ2-4; CDR3: CASSFGTGGSVDIQYF; DNA: TGTGCCAGCAGCTTTGGGACAGGGGGCTCGGTGGACATTCAGTACTTC
V: TRBV29-1; D: -; size: -; J: TRBJ2-3; CDR3: CSVEETGYLSTDTQYF; DNA: TGCAGCGTTGAAGAAACAGGCTACCTTAGCACAGATACGCAGTATTTT
V: TRBV5-1; D: TRBD1; size: few; J: TRBJ1-1; CDR3: CASSPGTGVLGTEAFF; DNA: TGCGCCAGCAGCCCCGGGACAGGGGTTTTGGGCACTGAAGCTTTCTTT
V: TRBV28; D: TRBD1; size: few; J: TRBJ2-3; CDR3: CASSFTGTGSTDTQYF; DNA: TGTGCCAGCAGTTTCACCGGGACAGGGTCCACAGATACGCAGTATTTT
V: TRBV3-1; D: -; size: few; J: TRBJ2-4; CDR3: CASSQDIVAVAKNIQYF; DNA: TGTGCCAGCAGCCAAGATATTGTGGCAGTAGCCAAAAACATTCAGTACTTC
V: TRBV11-2; D: -; size: -; J: TRBJ2-5; CDR3: CASSSFNAVTETQYF; DNA: TGTGCCAGCAGCTCTTTTAACGCGGTTACTGAGACCCAGTACTTC
V: TRBV2; D: -; size: few; J: TRBJ1-2; CDR3: CASSEIRSGAGGYTF; DNA: TGTGCCAGCAGTGAAATCAGATCGGGGGCTGGCGGCTACACCTTC
V: TRBV9; D: -; size: -; J: TRBJ2-1; CDR3: CASSVGQRERQFF; DNA: TGTGCCAGCAGCGTCGGACAGCGGGAACGGCAGTTCTTC
V: TRBV4-3; D: -; size: -; J: TRBJ2-3; CDR3: CASSRNLARGTDTQYF; DNA: TGCGCCAGCAGCCGGAATCTAGCGCGCGGCACAGATACGCAGTATTTT
V: TRBV5-6; D: -; size: -; J: TRBJ2-2; CDR3: CATRGTGGTGELFF; DNA: TGTGCCACTCGGGGCACCGGTGGGACCGGGGAGCTGTTTTTT
V: TRBV11-2; D: TRBD2; size: few; J: TRBJ2-7; CDR3: CASSRTSGGTKAAYEQYF; DNA: TGTGCCAGCAGCCGGACTAGCGGGGGGACTAAGGCCGCCTACGAGCAGTACTTC
V: TRBV6-5; D: -; size: few; J: TRBJ2-7; CDR3: CASSYGQGSYEQYF; DNA: TGTGCCAGCAGTTACGGGCAGGGCTCCTACGAGCAGTACTTC
V: TRBV30; D: -; size: -; J: TRBJ1-2; CDR3: CAWSVGGSNYGYTF; DNA: TGTGCCTGGAGTGTGGGGGGGTCTAACTATGGCTACACCTTC
V: TRBV5-8; D: -; size: few; J: TRBJ2-5; CDR3: CASSLMGAYEQYF; DNA: TGTGCCAGCAGCTTAATGGGGGCTTATGAGCAGTACTTC